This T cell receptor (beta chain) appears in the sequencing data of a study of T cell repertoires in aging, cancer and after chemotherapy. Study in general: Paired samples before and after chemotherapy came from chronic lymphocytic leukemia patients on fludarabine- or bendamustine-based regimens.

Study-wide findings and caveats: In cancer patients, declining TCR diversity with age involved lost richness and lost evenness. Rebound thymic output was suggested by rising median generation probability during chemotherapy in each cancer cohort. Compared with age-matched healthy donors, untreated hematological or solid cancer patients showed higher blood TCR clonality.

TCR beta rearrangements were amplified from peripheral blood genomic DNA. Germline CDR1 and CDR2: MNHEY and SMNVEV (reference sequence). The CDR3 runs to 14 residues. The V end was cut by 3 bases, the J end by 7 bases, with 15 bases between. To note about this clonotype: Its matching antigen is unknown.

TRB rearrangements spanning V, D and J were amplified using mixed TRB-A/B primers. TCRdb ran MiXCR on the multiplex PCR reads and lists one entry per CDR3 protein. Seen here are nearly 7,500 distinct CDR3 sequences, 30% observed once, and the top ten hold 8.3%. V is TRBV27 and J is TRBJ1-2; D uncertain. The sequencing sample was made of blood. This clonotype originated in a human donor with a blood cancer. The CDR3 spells CASSFRAETTGYTF. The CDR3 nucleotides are TGTGCCAGCAGTTTCCGCGCGGAGACGACTGGCTACACCTTC.